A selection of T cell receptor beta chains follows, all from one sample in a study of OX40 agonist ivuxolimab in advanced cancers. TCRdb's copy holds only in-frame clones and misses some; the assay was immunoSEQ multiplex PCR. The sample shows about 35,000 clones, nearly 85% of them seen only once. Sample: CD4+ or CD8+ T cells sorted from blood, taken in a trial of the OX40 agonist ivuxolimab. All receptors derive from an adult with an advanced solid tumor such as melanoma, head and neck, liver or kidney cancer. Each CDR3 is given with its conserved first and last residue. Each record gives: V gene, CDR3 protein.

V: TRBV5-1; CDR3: CASSPGLAGVHEQYF
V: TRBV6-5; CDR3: CASSLGQLYGYTF
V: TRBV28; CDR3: CASNLDRGLYEQYF
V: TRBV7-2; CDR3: CASSLGTGENYEQYF
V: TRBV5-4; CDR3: CASSTTVINYGYTF
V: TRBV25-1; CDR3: CASSGQGYGYTF
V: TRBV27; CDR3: CASLSPSGTQYF
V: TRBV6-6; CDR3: CASSPLGSGGAHEQFF
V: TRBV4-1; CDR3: CASSQGQINQPQHF
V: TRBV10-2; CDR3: CASSVVTESSYNEQFF
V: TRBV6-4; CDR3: CASSDSLVGELFF
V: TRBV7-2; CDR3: CASSLLPSDYNEQFF
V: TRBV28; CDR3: CASWRNTEAFF
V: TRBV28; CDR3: CASSSKGSGNTIYF
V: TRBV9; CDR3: CASSPKGESLGYNEQFF
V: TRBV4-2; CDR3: CASSPRLAGPTDTQYF
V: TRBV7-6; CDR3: CASSFETAGLEETQYF
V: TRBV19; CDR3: CATLGTGAFFPYEQYF
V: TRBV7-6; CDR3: CASSDSGTGYGKLFF
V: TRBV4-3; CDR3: CASSQDSALQETQYF
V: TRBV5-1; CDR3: CASSLIGDEQYF
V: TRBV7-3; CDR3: CASSLNPSGLAELYF
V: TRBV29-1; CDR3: CSVVRQNGELFF
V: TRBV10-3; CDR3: CAISDRGRSNTEAFF
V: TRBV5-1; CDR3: CASSLAAYRDQETQYF
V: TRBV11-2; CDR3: CASSSDRLAGLEQFF
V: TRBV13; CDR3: CASSAAQGAYYGYTF
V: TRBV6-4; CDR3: CASSGTSGADNEQFF
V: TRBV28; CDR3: CASSLQVGGSYNEQFF
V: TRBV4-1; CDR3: CASSRGVSSYNEQFF
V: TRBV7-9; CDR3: CASSSSGSGEKLFF
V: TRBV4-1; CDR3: CASSQFRTSQNEQFF
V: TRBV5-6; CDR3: CASSLEGQGEKLFF
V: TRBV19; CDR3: CASSIGGGGRTPDTQYF
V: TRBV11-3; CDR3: CASSWYQNTEAFF
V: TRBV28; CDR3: CASTGGDAFF
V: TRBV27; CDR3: CASSLSGVGGNTIYF
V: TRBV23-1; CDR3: CASSQSGGNRIVGEQFF
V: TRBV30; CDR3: CAWGGARTEAFF
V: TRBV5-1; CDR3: CASSRNRDRGYNEQFF
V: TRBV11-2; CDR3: CASSPQTATYEQYF
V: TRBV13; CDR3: CASSLGLSGRTDTQYF
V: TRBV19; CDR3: CASSIAGKPEAFF
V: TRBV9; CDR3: CASSVEDTDQPQHF
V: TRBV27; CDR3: CASSLGQGNQPQHF
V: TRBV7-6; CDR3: CASSLGGDEQYF
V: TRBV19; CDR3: CASSIDRDRTTKNIQYF
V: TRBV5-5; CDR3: CASSPPDSNEKLFF
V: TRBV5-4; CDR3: CASSVEQVELSRIDFF
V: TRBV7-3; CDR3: CASSSGLRSYNEQFF
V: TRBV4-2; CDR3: CASSQEKGRGGRYEQYF
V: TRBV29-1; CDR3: CSVDGQINNEQFF
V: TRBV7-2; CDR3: CASSLDTSGANTGELFF
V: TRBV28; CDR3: CASSFRGAPYEQYF
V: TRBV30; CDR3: CAWKLGGMNTEAFF